This passage covers 32 T cell receptor beta chains from one sample sequenced in a study of cytomegalovirus exposure and HLA in healthy donors. Use of 60 Vbeta and 13 Jbeta primers characterized the PCR. Produced via immunoSEQ multiplex PCR; TCRdb's table is partial and in-frame only. The table has fewer than 250,000 clones, roughly three quarters seen once. The sample consisted of PBMCs. Source of these receptors: a male donor in good health and CMV-seropositive.

J is TRBJ2-3 and V is TRBV5-1; TRBD2 agrees at 13 bases. The germline CDR1 and CDR2 sequences are SGHRS and YFSETQ. V lost 1 base, J lost 2 bases, and 16 bases stayed unmatched. CDR3 length: 21 residues. The CDR3 DNA follows: TGCGCCAGCAGCTTGAGGTCTCGGCGGGAGGGACTAGCGGGACCCACAGATACGCAGTATTTT. It is translated as CASSLRSRREGLAGPTDTQYF.

This sequence joins TRBV7-3 and TRBJ2-7; the match to TRBD1 covers 10 bases. Germline assignment: CDR1 SGHTA and CDR2 FQGTGA. CDR3 length: 15 amino acids. The V and J ends lost 1 base and 6 bases, in that order; junction bases with no gene match: 6. The CDR3 region is CASSLRTGGSPEQYF. The CDR3 bases are TGTGCCAGCAGCTTAAGGACAGGGGGTTCACCCGAGCAGTACTTC.

This chain connects TRBV27 to TRBJ1-2; D call uncertain. The CDR3 totals 17 residues. The V end lost 0 bases, the J end lost 2 bases, and 16 bases lay between the germline ends. Germline V lookup: CDR1 MNHEY, CDR2 SMNVEV (reference sequence). The CDR3 nucleotides are TGTGCCAGCAGTTTATCCGGACTTCCTCACCAGAACTATGGCTACACCTTC. Its translation: CASSLSGLPHQNYGYTF.

J is TRBJ2-4 and V is TRBV5-8; TRBD1 matches 8 bases. Germline CDR1 reads SGHTS; CDR2 reads YDEGEE. Trimming at V came to 3 bases and at J to 0 bases, leaving 14 bases not matched to a gene. The CDR3 runs to 19 residues. CDR3 residues: CASSWRGQDLTLAKNIQYF. In nucleotides, the CDR3 is TGTGCCAGCAGCTGGAGGGGACAGGACCTTACTCTAGCCAAAAACATTCAGTACTTC.

J is TRBJ1-5 and V is TRBV19, with 7 positions matching TRBD1. Germline CDR1 and CDR2: LNHDA and SQIVND (reference sequence). Unmatched junction bases numbered 15, after V lost 7 bases and J lost 9 bases. The CDR3 spans 15 residues. The DNA for the CDR3 is TGTGCCAGTAAAGGGTCGGACAGGCCCCTTTGGCCCCAGCATTTT. Translation: CASKGSDRPLWPQHF.

This clone has only one observation. The chain employs TRBV5-5 and TRBJ2-3, with 8 nucleotides matching TRBD2. After removal of 5 bases from V and 2 bases from J, the junction contained 7 bases not matched to a gene. This CDR3 contains 15 residues. Germline CDR1 is SGHKS and CDR2 is YYEKEE (reference sequence). The CDR3 DNA reads as TGTGCCAGCAGTCGGATAGCGGGACACACAGATACGCAGTATTTT. Translated, it gives CASSRIAGHTDTQYF.

V is TRBV5-5 and J is TRBJ2-5; 7 nucleotides align to TRBD2. The CDR3 runs 14 residues. After removal of 5 bases from V and 4 bases from J, the junction contained 8 bases not matched to a gene. From germline, CDR1 is SGHKS and CDR2 YYEKEE (reference sequence). The CDR3 spells CASRLVTSTETQYF. The CDR3 DNA follows: TGTGCCAGCAGACTCGTGACTAGCACAGAGACCCAGTACTTC.

The chain couples TRBV5-1 to TRBJ1-1; TRBD1 might be the D (6 bases). The CDR3 consists of 14 residues. Germline-derived CDR1 and CDR2 are SGHRS and YFSETQ. Trimming cost V 6 bases and J 2 bases, with 14 bases left between them. This chain's CDR3 is CASKRTEGNTEAFF. Written as DNA, the CDR3 is TGCGCCAGCAAGCGGACAGAAGGAAACACTGAAGCTTTCTTT.

This clone occurred a few times. The chain joins TRBV5-1 to TRBJ2-7; 7 bases map to TRBD2. V lost 4 bases and J lost 6; bases outside the gene matches: 10. Germline V lookup: CDR1 SGHRS, CDR2 YFSETQ. This CDR3 contains 14 residues. The CDR3 reads CASSPGGKVGEQYF. The CDR3 DNA is TGCGCCAGCAGCCCGGGAGGAAAGGTGGGCGAGCAGTACTTC.

J is TRBJ1-2 and V is TRBV19; D remains ambiguous. CDR3 length: 13 residues. Germline V lookup: CDR1 LNHDA, CDR2 SQIVND (reference sequence). The V gene lost 9 bases and the J gene lost 2 bases, with 13 bases spanning the gap. CDR3 DNA sequence: TGTGCCAGCGAAGCTTCCGGGAACTATGGCTACACCTTC. Its protein is CASEASGNYGYTF. Full variable domain (outside the CDR3, taken from reference TRBV19 and TRBJ1-2): DGGITQSPKYLFRKEGQNVTLSCEQNLNHDAMYWYRQDPGQGLRLIYYSQIVNDFQKGDIAEGYSVSREKKESFPLTVTSAQKNPTAFYLCASEASGNYGYTFGSGTRLTVV.

V is TRBV5-5 and J is TRBJ2-1, with D possibly TRBD1 on 5 matching bases. Trimming took off 9 bases at V and 10 bases at J, with 20 bases between the two ends. The CDR3 spans 13 residues. Germline loops: CDR1 SGHKS, CDR2 YYEKEE (reference sequence). DNA for the CDR3: TGTGCCACCAGGCTAGGGGTGTTAGGGGAGCAGTTCTTC. It codes for CATRLGVLGEQFF. Filled out from reference TRBV5-5 and TRBJ2-1, the complete variable domain reads DAGVTQSPTHLIKTRGQQVTLRCSPISGHKSVSWYQQVLGQGPQFIFQYYEKEERGRGNFPDRFSARQFPNYSSELNVNALLLGDSALYLCATRLGVLGEQFFGPGTRLTVL.

This clone turned up a few times. At one of its ends the junction is not consistent with the germline gene, which may arise from a read error. The chain combines TRBV7-9 with TRBJ2-7; D is uncertain. The CDR3 covers 11 residues. Germline values: CDR1 SEHNR, CDR2 FQNEAQ (reference sequence). The CDR3 DNA sequence: TGTTCCAGCAGCCCACAGTTCGAGCAGTACTTC. Its protein product is CSSSPQFEQYF.

This clone was found a few times. V and J are TRBV12-5 and TRBJ2-6, with TRBD1 matching 7 bases. The V and J ends lost 3 bases and 2 bases, in that order; junction bases with no gene match: 4. This CDR3 region has 16 residues. CDR1 and CDR2 (germline): LGHNT, FRNRAP. CDR3 sequence (DNA): TGTGCTAGTGGTTTATCCGGGACAGCTGGGGCCAACGTCCTGACTTTC. It specifies CASGLSGTAGANVLTF.

In its sample, this clone was seen a few times. The rearrangement links TRBV7-9 to TRBJ1-2, with unresolved D. The length of the CDR3 is 11 residues. CDR1 and CDR2 (germline): SEHNR, FQNEAQ (reference sequence). The ends were cut back, 6 bases at V and 9 bases at J, with 11 bases in the middle. The CDR3 DNA follows: TGTGCCAGCAGTAATTCAGATCGCTACACCTTC. This encodes CASSNSDRYTF.

The chain employs TRBV28 and TRBJ1-5; the D is unclear. This CDR3 is built from 16 residues. The germline V and J ends were trimmed by 3 bases and 7 bases, with 19 bases remaining between them. CDR1 is MDHEN and CDR2 is SYDVKM in the germline V gene. The CDR3 region is CASSFFGEGFGQPQHF. The CDR3 nucleotides are TGTGCCAGCAGTTTTTTCGGAGAGGGTTTCGGGCAGCCCCAGCATTTT.

As concerns this clone: At one of its ends the junction is not consistent with the germline gene, which may arise from a read error. V and J are TRBV7-9 and TRBJ1-3, with no clear D. CDR3 length: 17 residues. Germline V CDR1 and CDR2: SEHNR, FQNEAQ (reference sequence). CDR3 DNA sequence: TGTTCCAGCAGCTTAGAAGTTCCCTACCTGGCTGGAAACACCATATATTTT. It is translated as CSSSLEVPYLAGNTIYF.

This clone was picked up one time. V gene TRBV27 combines with J gene TRBJ2-7, with a possible D match to TRBD1 (6 bases). From germline, CDR1 is MNHEY and CDR2 SMNVEV (reference sequence). The CDR3 extends over 14 amino acids. Trimming removed 4 bases at V and 2 bases at J, with 12 bases between. This CDR3 reads CASSYRDRTYEQYF. The CDR3 bases are TGTGCCAGCAGTTACAGGGATAGGACCTACGAGCAGTACTTC.

This chain connects TRBV7-6 to TRBJ1-3; possibly TRBD1 for D (5 bases). V dropped 5 bases and J dropped 3 bases, with 14 bases sitting between them. CDR3 length: 15 residues. Germline CDR1 SGHVS, CDR2 FNYEAQ. This CDR3 is CASSISGSIGNTIYF. The CDR3 region has the DNA TGTGCCAGCAGCATATCAGGGTCTATTGGAAACACCATATATTTT.

V usage is TRBV7-3 and J usage is TRBJ1-2; perhaps TRBD1 as D (6 bases). Trimming left V 1 base short and J 5 bases short, with 11 bases between. Per germline, CDR1 SGHTA and CDR2 FQGTGA. This CDR3 contains 14 residues. The CDR3 DNA sequence: TGTGCCAGCAGCTTAAACAGGGATTATTATGGCTACACCTTC. Amino acid sequence: CASSLNRDYYGYTF.

The chain links TRBV4-2 to TRBJ2-3; D might be TRBD2 (5 bases). The CDR3 runs to 14 residues. Trimming took 8 bases from V and 2 from J, leaving 14 bases between them. Germline V CDR1 and CDR2: LGHNA, YNFKEQ. CDR3 region: CASLERLNTDTQYF. In DNA form, the CDR3 reads TGTGCCAGCCTTGAGCGACTAAACACAGATACGCAGTATTTT.

The chain has TRBV5-1 and TRBJ2-1, with TRBD2 matching over 12 bases. The germline V gene has CDR1 SGHRS and CDR2 YFSETQ. The CDR3 consists of 15 residues. Germline trimming cut 3 bases from V and 9 bases from J; bases unmatched to any gene: 7. CDR3 sequence (DNA): TGCGCCAGCAGCTCCCTAGCGGGGGGGCAGGTTGAGCAGTTCTTC. Its protein product is CASSSLAGGQVEQFF.

This rearrangement joins TRBV19 to TRBJ1-2; D is perhaps TRBD1 (5 bases). CDR1 and CDR2 (germline): LNHDA, SQIVND (reference sequence). The V gene lost 7 bases and the J gene lost 7 bases, with 16 bases spanning the gap. This CDR3 contains 13 residues. This CDR3 reads CASNWGDYSGYTF. DNA of the CDR3: TGTGCCAGTAATTGGGGGGATTACTCTGGCTACACCTTC.

The chain links TRBV7-8 to TRBJ2-7; D is possibly TRBD1 (6 bases). CDR1 and CDR2 from the germline V gene are SGHVS and FQNEAQ. Trimming cost V 1 base and J 1 base, with 8 bases left between them. The CDR3 totals 14 residues. The CDR3 spells CASSLEGVSYEQYF. The CDR3 bases are TGTGCCAGCAGCTTAGAGGGGGTTTCCTACGAGCAGTACTTC.

J is TRBJ2-3 and V is TRBV21-1; the table names TRBD2, a call not compared with the DNA. TRBV21-1 is a pseudogene segment. The CDR3 contains 17 residues. The CDR3 spells CASSKARIAGDTDTQYF. The DNA of the CDR3 is TGTGCCAGCAGCAAAGCGAGGATAGCGGGCGACACAGATACGCAGTATTTT.

This chain links TRBV5-1 with TRBJ2-2; 7 bases fit TRBD2. CDR3 length: 15 residues. The V segment lost 4 bases and the J segment 2 bases; nucleotides outside the gene matches: 5. Germline V lookup: CDR1 SGHRS, CDR2 YFSETQ. The CDR3 reads CASSPREDNTGELFF. In DNA, the CDR3 is TGCGCCAGCAGCCCCCGGGAGGACAACACCGGGGAGCTGTTTTTT.

CDR3 in DNA: TGTGCCAGCAGAACCCACAGGGGGCGGTCCGAGACCCAGTACTTC. Translation gives CASRTHRGRSETQYF. The chain is built from TRBV5-4 and TRBJ2-5; 9 positions match TRBD1. The V gene end was trimmed by 5 bases and the J gene end by 5 bases; junction bases not matched to a gene: 10. Per germline, CDR1 SGHNT and CDR2 YYREEE (reference sequence). CDR3 size: 15 residues.

This clone occurred once. V gene TRBV25-1 combines with J gene TRBJ1-1, with TRBD1 identical over 7 bases. The CDR3 spans 14 residues. With 6 bases clipped from V and 3 bases from J, the junction kept 7 bases outside the gene matches. The germline V gene has CDR1 MGHDK and CDR2 SYGVNS. CDR3 nucleotides: TGTGCCAGCAGAGAGACAGGGTCGGACACTGAAGCTTTCTTT. Translation: CASRETGSDTEAFF.

CDR3 region: CASSSRLAFNEQFF. The CDR3 nucleotides are TGTGCCAGCAGCTCGAGACTAGCTTTCAATGAGCAGTTCTTC. The V gene is TRBV11-1, the J gene TRBJ2-1; 7 bases are a match to TRBD2. J gave up 6 bases and V 4 bases, and 6 bases lay outside the gene matches. CDR1 and CDR2 (germline): SGHAT, FQDESV (reference sequence). The CDR3 sequence is 14 residues long.

V is TRBV9 and J is TRBJ2-3; no firm D call. The germline V gene has CDR1 SGDLS and CDR2 YYNGEE. This CDR3 contains 13 residues. The ends were cut back, 0 bases at V and 5 bases at J, with 7 bases in the middle. CDR3 in DNA: TGTGCCAGCAGCGTAGACTCGGGAGATACGCAGTATTTT. This translates into CASSVDSGDTQYF.

The rearrangement uses TRBV9 and TRBJ2-2, with TRBD2 matching 8 bases. The trim removed 4 bases at V and 6 bases at J, leaving 8 bases unmatched. Per germline, CDR1 SGDLS and CDR2 YYNGEE. This CDR3 has 15 residues. The CDR3 DNA reads as TGTGCCAGCAGCATAGGGGGAGCGGGAGCCGGGGAGCTGTTTTTT. This gives the protein CASSIGGAGAGELFF.

J is TRBJ2-5 and V is TRBV4-1, with 9 bases aligning to TRBD1. The DNA end lines up better with TRBJ2-7; the J call may be wrong. The V gene's germline CDR1 is MGHRA and CDR2 YSYEKL. This CDR3 region has 15 residues. In nucleotides, the CDR3 is TGCGCCAGCAGCCAAGAAGGGACAGGGTTCTACGAGCAGTACTTC. Translating gives CASSQEGTGFYEQYF.

J is TRBJ2-1 and V is TRBV7-2; D ambiguous. V gave up 5 bases and J gave up 7 bases, with 21 bases separating them. This CDR3 has 16 amino acids. Germline V lookup: CDR1 SGHTA, CDR2 FQGNSA. CDR3 sequence reads: CASSPRLGKARNEQFF. The CDR3 nucleotides are TGTGCCAGCAGCCCGAGGCTAGGTAAAGCACGGAATGAGCAGTTCTTC.